Following are 4 T cell receptor beta chains from one sample sequenced in a study of response to subunit inactivated influenza vaccine. MiXCR, run by TCRdb on the RT-PCR reads, gives a single entry per CDR3 protein. Of over 800,000 distinct CDR3 sequences in the sample, approximately 21% are singletons; the top ten hold more than 8.5%. The sample in question was PBMCs from blood, obtained 4 to 6 days after vaccination. All receptors derive from a man between 50 and 59 years old who received an inactivated influenza vaccine.

This clonotype was seen only a few times. The rearrangement joins TRBV12-3 or TRBV12-4 to TRBJ1-2; 11 nucleotides align to TRBD1. The CDR3 extends over 14 amino acids. J lost 8 bases, V lost 3 bases, and 5 bases had no gene match. DNA for the CDR3: TGTGCCAGCAGTTTCCCGGACAGGGGGCACGGCTACACCTTC. It specifies CASSFPDRGHGYTF.

The CDR3 sequence: CASSLVAGEAQYF. The CDR3, as DNA: TGTGCCAGCAGCTTGGTTGCAGGGGAAGCGCAGTATTTT. The chain recombines TRBV5-6 with TRBJ2-3; a weak D match, TRBD1 (6 bases). In germline, CDR1 is SGHDT, CDR2 YYEEEE. This CDR3 spans 13 amino acids. With 0 bases removed from V and 10 bases from J, the gap between germline ends came to 12 bases.

The gene calls are TRBV5-1 and TRBJ2-7; the match to TRBD1 covers 8 bases. Germline values: CDR1 SGHRS, CDR2 YFSETQ. The CDR3 sequence is 14 residues long. Germline trimming cut 3 bases from V and 2 bases from J; bases unmatched to any gene: 4. The CDR3 reads CASSSGQAAYEQYF. The CDR3 coding sequence is TGCGCCAGCAGCTCGGGACAGGCGGCCTACGAGCAGTACTTC.

The table lists this clonotype with a few counts. The chain combines TRBV11-2 with TRBJ1-3; 7 nucleotides agree with TRBD1. Trimming at V came to 4 bases and at J to 4 bases, leaving 16 bases not matched to a gene. Germline V gives CDR1 SGHAT, CDR2 FQNNGV. CDR3 length: 18 residues. CDR3 loop: CASSSHAQTGIPGNTIYF. As DNA, the CDR3 is TGTGCCAGCAGCTCGCACGCCCAGACAGGGATTCCGGGAAACACCATATATTTT.